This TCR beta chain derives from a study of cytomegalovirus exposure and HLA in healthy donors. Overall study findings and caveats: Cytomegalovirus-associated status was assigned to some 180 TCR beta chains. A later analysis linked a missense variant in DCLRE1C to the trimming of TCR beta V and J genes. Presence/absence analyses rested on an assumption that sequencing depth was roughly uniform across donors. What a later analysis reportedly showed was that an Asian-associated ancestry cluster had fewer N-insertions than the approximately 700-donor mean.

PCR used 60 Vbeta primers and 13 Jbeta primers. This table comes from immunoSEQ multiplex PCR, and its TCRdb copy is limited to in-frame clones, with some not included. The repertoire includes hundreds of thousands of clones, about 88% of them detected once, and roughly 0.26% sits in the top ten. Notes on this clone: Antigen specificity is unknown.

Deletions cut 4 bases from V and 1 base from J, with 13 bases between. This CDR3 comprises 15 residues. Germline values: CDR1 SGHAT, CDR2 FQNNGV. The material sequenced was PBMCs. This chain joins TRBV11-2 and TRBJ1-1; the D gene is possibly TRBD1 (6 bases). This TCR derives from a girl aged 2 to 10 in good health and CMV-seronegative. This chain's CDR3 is CASSSQGTGNTEAFF. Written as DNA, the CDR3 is TGTGCCAGCAGCTCACAGGGAACGGGGAACACTGAAGCTTTCTTT.